The rows below give T cell receptor beta chains drawn from one sample of a study of blood T cell repertoires in COVID-19. TCRdb keeps only in-frame clones here, not all; method: immunoSEQ multiplex PCR. Altogether around 270,000 clones are present, approximately 85% being singletons, with the ten largest covering 0.85% to 0.9%. Sample: peripheral blood. The receptors originated from a human donor with COVID-19, enrolled during active disease. The donor label of this sample is uncertain. The CDR3 runs from the conserved cysteine through the conserved F or W. D genes are given only for firm matches. Some rows have no size entry. The others give once, few or many, or a class for an expanded clone.

D,V,size,J,DNA,CDR3
TRBD1,TRBV7-8,.,TRBJ1-6,TGTGCTGCTAAAAAGAACAGGGGTGTTAATTCACCCCTCCACTTT,CAAKKNRGVNSPLHF
TRBD1,TRBV2,.,TRBJ2-6,TGTGCCAGCAGTGAACTTCGTCACCAGGGGGTAGGAGGGGCCAACGTCCTGACTTTC,CASSELRHQGVGGANVLTF
.,TRBV7-9,once,TRBJ2-7,TGTGCCAGCAGCTTCGCTGCAGGGCAAGGGGACGAGCAGTACTTC,CASSFAAGQGDEQYF
.,TRBV7-6,.,TRBJ2-2,TGTGCCAGCAGCTTAGGGACAGCCCGCGCGAACACCGGGGAGCTGTTTTTT,CASSLGTARANTGELFF
TRBD1,TRBV19,.,TRBJ1-5,TGTGCCAGTAGTATCTGGGGACAGCCTCTATATAGCAATCAGCCCCAGCATTTT,CASSIWGQPLYSNQPQHF
TRBD1,TRBV5-4,.,TRBJ1-2,TGTGCCAGCAGTACCGGGACAGGGATAAGAGGGGACTATGGCTACACCTTC,CASSTGTGIRGDYGYTF
TRBD1,TRBV19,.,TRBJ1-3,TGTGCCAGTAGTTCCCCAGCTGGGACAGGGGCTTTCTCTGGAAACACCATATATTTT,CASSSPAGTGAFSGNTIYF
TRBD1,TRBV5-1,.,TRBJ1-1,TGCGCCAGCAGCTTGACGCCGGGACAGGGCAGCGGAGCTTTCTTT,CASSLTPGQGSGAFF
.,TRBV29-1,.,TRBJ2-5,TGCAGCGTAGCCGGGACTCCCCGAGAGACCCAGTACTTC,CSVAGTPRETQYF
TRBD1,TRBV19,.,TRBJ1-4,TGTGCCAGTAGTCCCCGGACAGGGCCTAATGAAAAACTGTTTTTT,CASSPRTGPNEKLFF
.,TRBV3-1/TRBV3-2,.,TRBJ1-1,TGTGCCAGCAGCCAAGTAGGCGGGGGGGCAGCCGCTTTCTTT,CASSQVGGGAAAFF
.,TRBV4-3,.,TRBJ1-6,TGCGCCAGCAGCCAAGATCCGAATTCACCCCTCCACTTT,CASSQDPNSPLHF
.,TRBV6-2/TRBV6-3,.,TRBJ2-5,TGTGCCAGCAGCCCTCTAGGGGGGGGAGAGACCCAGTACTTC,CASSPLGGGETQYF
TRBD1,TRBV7-2,.,TRBJ2-1,TGTGCCAGCAGCAGAGTCACCCCACGGACAGGAACAAACAATGAGCAGTTCTTC,CASSRVTPRTGTNNEQFF
.,TRBV18,.,TRBJ1-1,TGTGCCAGCTCACCACGGGGGGAGACTGAAGCTTTCTTT,CASSPRGETEAFF
TRBD2,TRBV5-4,.,TRBJ2-7,TGTGCCAGCAGCTTGGGGCTAGCGGGAGGGCAATACGAGCAGTACTTC,CASSLGLAGGQYEQYF
.,TRBV6-1,.,TRBJ1-2,TGTGCCAGCAGTGAGGTCGGGGACTATGGCTACACCTTC,CASSEVGDYGYTF
TRBD1,TRBV5-1,.,TRBJ1-2,TGCGCCAGCAGTTCATCACAGGGGGCTGACTATGGCTACACCTTC,CASSSSQGADYGYTF
.,TRBV6-1,.,TRBJ2-5,TGTGCCAGCAGTGAAGGGCCGACAGGACAAGAGACCCAGTACTTC,CASSEGPTGQETQYF
TRBD2,TRBV19,.,TRBJ2-7,TGTGCCAGTAGTATCCTAGCGGGGTCTAGGAACGAGCAGTACTTC,CASSILAGSRNEQYF
.,TRBV28,.,TRBJ1-3,TGTGCCAGCCAGACAGCGAGCTCTGGAAACACCATATATTTT,CASQTASSGNTIYF
.,TRBV6-5,once,TRBJ2-2,TGTGCCACCTCCAGGGTGGTCACCGGGGAGCTGTTTTTT,CATSRVVTGELFF
TRBD2,TRBV10-3,.,TRBJ2-1,TGTGCCATCAGTGAGTCTCAAGCGGGAGGGATGAATGAGCAGTTCTTC,CAISESQAGGMNEQFF
.,TRBV7-2,.,TRBJ1-1,TGTGCCAGCAGCTTAGCTAGGGGAACTGAAGCTTTCTTT,CASSLARGTEAFF
TRBD1,TRBV2,.,TRBJ2-7,TGTGCCAGCACGTGGGACAGGGTGGCCGAGCAGTACTTC,CASTWDRVAEQYF
.,TRBV6-5,.,TRBJ1-1,TGTGCCAGCACTAGAGGTGACACTGAAGCTTTCTTT,CASTRGDTEAFF
.,TRBV7-2,.,TRBJ1-2,TGTGCCAGCAGCTTAGCGTCTGGCCCCACAGGCTATGGCTACACCTTC,CASSLASGPTGYGYTF
TRBD2,TRBV7-2,few,TRBJ2-1,TGTGCCAGCTTCTCACAGGCGGGAGGATACAATGAGCAGTTCTTC,CASFSQAGGYNEQFF
TRBD1,TRBV2,.,TRBJ1-1,TGTGCAGCAACAACAGGGGTGAACACTGAAGCTTTCTTT,CAATTGVNTEAFF
TRBD1,TRBV7-3,.,TRBJ1-1,TGTGCCAGCAGCCTCTATGCGGGGACAGAGAACACTGAAGCTTTCTTT,CASSLYAGTENTEAFF
.,TRBV7-5,.,TRBJ2-7,TGTGCCAGAAGCTTAGGGGCCTCCGGGACTGCCGCCTGTCAGTACTTC,CARSLGASGTAACQYF
.,TRBV6-2/TRBV6-3,.,TRBJ2-7,TGTGCCAGCAGTCGTAGTTGGTACGAGCAGTACTTC,CASSRSWYEQYF
.,TRBV19,.,TRBJ2-7,TGTGCCAGTAGTATAGAACAGGGATCCTACGAGCAGTACTTC,CASSIEQGSYEQYF
.,TRBV19,.,TRBJ1-4,TGTGCCAGTAGCTTCACGACAGGAGGAAGGGAAAAACTGTTTTTT,CASSFTTGGREKLFF
TRBD2,TRBV11-1,.,TRBJ2-2,TGTGCCAGCAGCCCTATAGCGGGAGCCACCGGGGAGCTGTTTTTT,CASSPIAGATGELFF
.,TRBV6-2/TRBV6-3,.,TRBJ2-6,TGTGCCAGCAGTACGTCCTGGGGGGACCGAAGCTCTGGGGCCAACGTCCTGACTTTC,CASSTSWGDRSSGANVLTF
.,TRBV29-1,.,TRBJ1-6,TGCAGCGTTGAACGTAGCTCCTATAATTCACCCCTCCACTTT,CSVERSSYNSPLHF
.,TRBV30,.,TRBJ2-7,TGTGCCTGGAGTCCGGGTACCCAAGGCGAGCAGTACTTC,CAWSPGTQGEQYF
.,TRBV5-4,.,TRBJ1-4,TGTGCCAGCAGCTTGGACAGGCTGGCAACTAATGAAAAACTGTTTTTT,CASSLDRLATNEKLFF
.,TRBV28,.,TRBJ1-2,TGTGCCAGCAGTCTCCATGGACTCTATGGCTACACCTTC,CASSLHGLYGYTF
TRBD1,TRBV6-5,.,TRBJ2-7,TGTGCCAGCATGGGAAGGGACAGGAGACCCTACGAGCAGTACTTC,CASMGRDRRPYEQYF
TRBD2,TRBV3-1/TRBV3-2,.,TRBJ2-5,TGTGCCAGCAGCGGACCTAGCGGGAGGGCCCTCGAGACCCAGTACTTC,CASSGPSGRALETQYF
.,TRBV7-2,once,TRBJ2-7,TGTGCCAGCAGCTTAGGTGGAACAAGGGGCGAGCAGTACTTC,CASSLGGTRGEQYF
TRBD1,TRBV2,.,TRBJ2-7,TGTGCCAGCAGGGAAGAGACAGGGGACTACGAGCAGTACTTC,CASREETGDYEQYF
.,TRBV7-8,.,TRBJ1-2,TGTGCCAGCAGCTCCGACAGACAACGTGGCTACACCTTC,CASSSDRQRGYTF
.,TRBV6-6,.,TRBJ2-7,TGTGCCAGCAGACCCCTTGGGGGGAATCCCTACGAGCAGTACTTC,CASRPLGGNPYEQYF
TRBD2,TRBV7-2,.,TRBJ2-7,TGTGCCAGCCGGGTGCGACGGGAGGGTAGCTCCTACGAGCAGTACTTC,CASRVRREGSSYEQYF
TRBD2,TRBV2,.,TRBJ2-3,TGTGCCAGCAGTGTGCTAGCGGGAGACGATACGCAGTATTTT,CASSVLAGDDTQYF
TRBD1,TRBV5-4,.,TRBJ1-1,TGTGCCAGCAGCTTCCAAACCGGGACAGAGGCTTTCTTT,CASSFQTGTEAFF